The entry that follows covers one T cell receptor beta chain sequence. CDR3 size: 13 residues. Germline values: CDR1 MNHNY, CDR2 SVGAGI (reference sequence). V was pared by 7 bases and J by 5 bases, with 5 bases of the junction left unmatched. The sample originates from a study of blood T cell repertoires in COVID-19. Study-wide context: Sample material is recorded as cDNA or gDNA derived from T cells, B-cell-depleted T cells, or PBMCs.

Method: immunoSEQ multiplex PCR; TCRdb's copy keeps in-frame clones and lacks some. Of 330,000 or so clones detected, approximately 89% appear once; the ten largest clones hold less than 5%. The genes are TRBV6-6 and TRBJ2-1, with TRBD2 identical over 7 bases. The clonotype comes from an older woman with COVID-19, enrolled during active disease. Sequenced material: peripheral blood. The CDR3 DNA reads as TGTGCCAGCAAGATGGGAGGGCACAATGAGCAGTTCTTC. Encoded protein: CASKMGGHNEQFF.